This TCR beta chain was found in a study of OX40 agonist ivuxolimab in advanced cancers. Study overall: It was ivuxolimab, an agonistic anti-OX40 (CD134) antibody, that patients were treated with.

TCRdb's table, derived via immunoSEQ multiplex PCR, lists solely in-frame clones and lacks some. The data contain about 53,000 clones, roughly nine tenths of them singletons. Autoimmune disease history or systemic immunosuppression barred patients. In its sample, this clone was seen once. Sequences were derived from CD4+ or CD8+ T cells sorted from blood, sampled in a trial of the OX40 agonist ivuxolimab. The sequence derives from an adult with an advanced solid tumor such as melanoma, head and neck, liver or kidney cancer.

Here the CDR3 DNA reads TGTGCCAGCAGCCAAGAGGTAGCGTCTAGCACAGATACGCAGTATTTT. Its translation: CASSQEVASSTDTQYF. J is TRBJ2-3 and V is TRBV4-2, with a possible D match to TRBD2 (5 bases). With 0 bases removed from V and 0 bases from J, the gap between germline ends came to 10 bases. Germline values: CDR1 LGHNA, CDR2 YNFKEQ. The CDR3 is 16 residues long.